What follows is one TCR beta chain and its context. One end of the junction does not line up with germline, which may come from a read error. TCRdb re-called the PCR reads through MiXCR, storing one row per CDR3 protein. This table holds under 8,000 distinct CDR3 sequences, about 51% found once. This sample stems from a study of CD4 and CD8 cells across lung adenocarcinoma regions. This CDR3 has 17 amino acids. The germline V gene has CDR1 MNHNS and CDR2 SASEGT. This TCR was sampled from a female donor with lung adenocarcinoma. The CD4 and CD8 labels of this study may be unreliable. Specimen: CD8+ T cells from the center of a lung tumor. This chain uses TRBV6-1 with TRBJ2-3; D is tentatively TRBD1 or TRBD2 (8 bases each). CDR3 coding DNA: TGTGCCAGCAGCGGGGGGGCAGGGGGCGGCGGCCCAGATACCCAGTATTTT. It codes for CASSGGAGGGGPDTQYF.